In its sample, the clone carrying this T cell receptor beta chain was seen once. The target antigen is unknown. Per the germline V gene, CDR1 is MDHEN and CDR2 is SYDVKM. The CDR3 spans 17 residues. Trimming cost V 6 bases and J 4 bases, with 24 bases left between them. The data belong to a study of cytomegalovirus exposure and HLA in healthy donors. Study background: The early release's HLA-typed donors yielded about 85 million unique TCRs.

PCR was performed using 60 Vbeta and 13 Jbeta primers. Method: immunoSEQ multiplex PCR; TCRdb's copy keeps in-frame clones and lacks some. The data contain 100,000 or so clones, approximately 77% of them singletons. Study-level findings and limits: Earlier findings revealed that most TCR beta V segments proved productive either about 87% or about 30% of the time.

This sequence originates from a male donor in good health and CMV-seropositive. The chain has TRBV28 and TRBJ1-2; D perhaps matches TRBD1 (6 bases). Sequences were obtained from PBMCs. CDR3 region: CASSGSGGRWFSYGYTF. In DNA form, the CDR3 reads TGTGCCAGCAGCGGGTCGGGGGGGCGCTGGTTCAGCTATGGCTACACCTTC.